What follows are 18 T cell receptor beta chains derived from one specimen sequenced in a study of Graves' ophthalmopathy and Graves' hyperthyroidism. RNA served as the template for amplifying TCR beta CDR3 regions. HTBI primers primed a first-round RT-PCR, and a second-round multiplex PCR followed. Using its own MiXCR run on the multiplex PCR reads, TCRdb lists one record per CDR3 protein. The top ten hold around 2.4% of the sample, which has a few hundred thousand distinct CDR3 sequences, approximately 17% seen once. Sequencing was performed on peripheral blood. The receptors were gathered from an adult woman with stable Graves' hyperthyroidism.

This clonotype was picked up many times. The V and J genes are TRBV6-1 and TRBJ2-5; 7 bases line up with TRBD2. Germline CDR1 reads MNHNS; CDR2 reads SASEGT. The CDR3 length is 15 residues. With 0 bases clipped from V and 2 bases from J, the junction kept 3 bases outside the gene matches. CDR3 DNA: TGTGCCAGCAGTGAAGCGGCGGGGGAGCAAGAGACCCAGTACTTC. This sequence encodes CASSEAAGEQETQYF.

The table lists this clonotype with many counts. The rearrangement links TRBV4-3 to TRBJ2-5; possibly TRBD2 for D (7 bases). The CDR3 loop spans 17 amino acids. Germline CDR1 is LGHNA and CDR2 is YSLEER. Trimming shortened V by 0 bases and J by 0 bases, and 14 bases separated the two germline ends. Here the CDR3 DNA reads TGCGCCAGCAGCCAAGAGGGGGGGGGGCTGTACCAAGAGACCCAGTACTTC. Translated, it gives CASSQEGGGLYQETQYF.

This clonotype was seen ten or more times. The chain uses TRBV5-1 and TRBJ1-1, with D tentatively TRBD1 (5 bases). The V end was cut by 4 bases, the J end by 4 bases, with 11 bases between. CDR1 is SGHRS and CDR2 is YFSETQ in the germline V gene. This CDR3 comprises 13 residues. In DNA, the CDR3 is TGCGCCAGCAGCATAGCAGGGAGCACTGAAGCTTTCTTT. This encodes CASSIAGSTEAFF.

The sample holds many counts of this clonotype. This chain uses TRBV25-1 with TRBJ1-5; D is ambiguous. The germline V gene has CDR1 MGHDK and CDR2 SYGVNS. The CDR3 runs to 14 residues. Trimming removed 3 bases at V and 1 base at J, with 7 bases between. Here the CDR3 reads CASSDPGSNQPQHF. CDR3 in DNA: TGTGCCAGCAGTGACCCTGGAAGCAATCAGCCCCAGCATTTT.

This clonotype was recorded at least ten times. This sequence joins TRBV11-2 and TRBJ2-2; 8 nucleotides agree with TRBD1. The CDR3 runs 16 residues. Germline lookup yields CDR1 SGHAT and CDR2 FQNNGV. The trim removed 4 bases at V and 9 bases at J, leaving 13 bases unmatched. CDR3 sequence (DNA): TGTGCCAGCAGCTCCCTCAGGGGGCTTGCAATCAGGGAGCTGTTTTTT. It encodes CASSSLRGLAIRELFF.

This rearrangement joins TRBV4-1 to TRBJ1-5, with a possible D match to TRBD1 (5 bases). V was shortened by 1 base and J by 7 bases, with 11 bases between the two germline ends. Germline CDR1 and CDR2: MGHRA and YSYEKL. The CDR3 spans 14 residues. The CDR3 spells CASSQGRGGQPQHF. The CDR3 nucleotides are TGCGCCAGCAGCCAAGGTAGGGGAGGCCAGCCCCAGCATTTT.

This clonotype came up many times. V is TRBV15 and J is TRBJ2-7; TRBD2 aligns across 11 bases. CDR3 size: 14 residues. V gave up 8 bases and J gave up 0 bases; unmatched junction bases: 3. Germline V gene sequence: CDR1 LNHNV, CDR2 YYDKDF (reference sequence). The CDR3 loop reads CATLSGRDSYEQYF. CDR3 in DNA: TGTGCCACCCTTAGCGGGAGGGACTCCTACGAGCAGTACTTC.

This clonotype was picked up many times. The V call is TRBV6-2 or TRBV6-3, the J call TRBJ1-1; tentatively, D is TRBD1 (5 bases). CDR1 MNHEY and CDR2 SVGEGT come from the germline V gene. V was cut by 6 bases and J by 1 base, with 12 bases left in between. The CDR3 spans 14 residues. CDR3 amino acids: CASRPWGENTEAFF. CDR3 DNA: TGTGCCAGCAGACCATGGGGGGAGAACACTGAAGCTTTCTTT.

This clonotype appeared a few times. This may stem from a read error, because a much larger clone lies one nucleotide away. This chain joins TRBV6-1 and TRBJ2-5; D remains ambiguous. V was pared by 10 bases and J by 3 bases, with 6 bases between. CDR1 MNHNS and CDR2 SASEGT come from the germline V gene. This CDR3 is built from 10 residues. This CDR3 reads CATRKETQYF. The CDR3 bases are TGTGCCACCAGAAAAGAGACCCAGTACTTC.

This clonotype was counted ten times or more. The gene calls are TRBV27 and TRBJ2-7; D may be TRBD2 (5 bases). This CDR3 has 16 residues. Looked up from germline, CDR1 is MNHEY and CDR2 is SMNVEV (reference sequence). The V gene lost 1 base and the J gene lost 3 bases, with 16 bases spanning the gap. This CDR3 reads CASSLFPLVSGYEQYF. The CDR3 coding sequence is TGTGCCAGCAGTTTATTCCCACTAGTCTCGGGCTACGAGCAGTACTTC.

This clonotype was detected a few times. The rearrangement links TRBV3-1 to TRBJ1-2; D is ambiguous. The CDR3 length is 15 residues. Germline CDR1 is LGHDT and CDR2 is YNNKEL (reference sequence). With 0 bases removed from V and 4 bases from J, the gap between germline ends came to 12 bases. DNA for the CDR3: TGTGCCAGCAGCCAAGATACATTCCTTCGCTATGGCTACACCTTC. It translates to CASSQDTFLRYGYTF.

The V gene is TRBV11-2, the J gene TRBJ2-7, with 9 bases matching TRBD2. V lost 4 bases and J lost 5; bases outside the gene matches: 21. The CDR3 sequence is 19 residues long. Germline CDR1 and CDR2: SGHAT and FQNNGV. In nucleotides, the CDR3 is TGTGCCAGCAGCTACGCGAGCACCACGAGGGGCGGGGGGGCCCACGAGCAGTACTTC. Translation: CASSYASTTRGGGAHEQYF.

The chain is built from TRBV4-1 and TRBJ1-1; TRBD1 might be the D (6 bases). V was clipped by 1 base and J by 5 bases, with 11 bases between them. The CDR3 length is 14 residues. Germline CDR1 MGHRA, CDR2 YSYEKL. Here the CDR3 reads CASSQAGADTEAFF. The DNA for the CDR3 is TGCGCCAGCAGCCAAGCGGGGGCCGATACTGAAGCTTTCTTT.

This clonotype occurred many times. An end of the junction differs from the germline gene, which may be a read error. The chain carries TRBV25-1 and TRBJ2-4; a possible D gene is TRBD2 (7 bases). Germline CDR1 MGHDK, CDR2 SYGVNS. CDR3 length equals 16 residues. CDR3: CASSALQGGDKNIKYF. In DNA, the CDR3 is TGTGCCAGCAGTGCCCTACAGGGAGGGGACAAAAACATTAAGTACTTC.

In its sample, this clonotype was seen a few times. The V gene is TRBV6-1, the J gene TRBJ1-2; no definite D call. V dropped 0 bases and J dropped 2 bases, with 4 bases sitting between them. The germline gives CDR1 MNHNS, CDR2 SASEGT. CDR3 length: 13 amino acids. DNA for the CDR3: TGTGCCAGCAGTGAAGCGGACAACTATGGCTACACCTTC. This codes for CASSEADNYGYTF.

This clonotype was detected many times. Here the CDR3 reads CASSDGTAELQQYF. The CDR3 region has the DNA TGTGCCAGCAGTGACGGGACAGCTGAATTGCAGCAGTACTTC. The V call is TRBV2, the J call TRBJ2-7; 7 nucleotides align to TRBD1. Unmatched junction bases numbered 10, after V lost 3 bases and J lost 8 bases. Germline V gene lookup returns CDR1 SNHLY and CDR2 FYNNEI. CDR3 length: 14 residues.

This clonotype was detected a few times. V usage is TRBV3-1 and J usage is TRBJ2-4; D possibly uses TRBD1 or TRBD2 (5 bases each). The V end lost 1 base, the J end lost 8 bases, and 12 bases lay between the germline ends. CDR3 length: 14 amino acids. In germline, CDR1 is LGHDT, CDR2 YNNKEL (reference sequence). The DNA of the CDR3 is TGTGCCAGCAGCCAAGGGGCACTGGGGGACATTCAGTACTTC. Translated, it gives CASSQGALGDIQYF.

This clonotype was counted a few times. The chain links TRBV28 to TRBJ1-2; 10 nucleotides align to TRBD1. Germline CDR1 and CDR2: MDHEN and SYDVKM. The CDR3 covers 13 residues. J was trimmed by 8 bases and V by 3 bases; bases with no gene match: 3. Here the CDR3 reads CASSLRTGGGYTF. The CDR3 DNA sequence: TGTGCCAGCAGTTTGCGGACAGGGGGGGGCTACACCTTC.